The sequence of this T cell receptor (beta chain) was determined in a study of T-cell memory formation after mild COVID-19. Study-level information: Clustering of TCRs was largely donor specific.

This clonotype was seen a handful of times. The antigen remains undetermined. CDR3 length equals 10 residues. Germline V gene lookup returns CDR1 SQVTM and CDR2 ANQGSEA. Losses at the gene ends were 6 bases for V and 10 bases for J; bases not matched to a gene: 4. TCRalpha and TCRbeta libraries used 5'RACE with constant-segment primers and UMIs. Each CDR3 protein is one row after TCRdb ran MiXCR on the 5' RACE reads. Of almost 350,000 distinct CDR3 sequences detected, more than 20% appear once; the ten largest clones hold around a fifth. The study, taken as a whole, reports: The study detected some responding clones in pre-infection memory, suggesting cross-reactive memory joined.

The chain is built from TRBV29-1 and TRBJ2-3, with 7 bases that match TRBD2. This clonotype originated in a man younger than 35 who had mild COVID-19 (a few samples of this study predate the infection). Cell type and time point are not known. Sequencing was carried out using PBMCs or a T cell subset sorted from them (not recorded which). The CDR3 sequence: CSVGGSAQYF. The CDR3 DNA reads TGCAGCGTGGGGGGGTCCGCGCAGTATTTT.